This TCR beta chain emerged from a study of T cell repertoires in cytomegalovirus infection. Overall study: Indications came from public TCR beta signatures; they pointed to CMV infection and to a matching HLA type.

A single record per CDR3 protein comes from TCRdb applying MiXCR to the reads. The sample has some 170,000 distinct CDR3 sequences, approximately 17% seen once. The junction had 3 bases not matched to a gene; V was cut back by 2 bases and J by 7 bases. CDR3 length: 14 amino acids. The receptor was derived from a human donor in good health (CMV status not recorded). Some clones in this sample may be carry-over from other donors' samples. Sequenced: CD8+ T cells from PBMCs. The V call is TRBV12-3 or TRBV12-4, the J call TRBJ2-1, with 9 positions matching TRBD1. CDR3 in amino acids: CASSLTGGRNEQFF. CDR3 nucleotides: TGTGCCAGCAGTTTAACAGGGGGCAGGAATGAGCAGTTCTTC.